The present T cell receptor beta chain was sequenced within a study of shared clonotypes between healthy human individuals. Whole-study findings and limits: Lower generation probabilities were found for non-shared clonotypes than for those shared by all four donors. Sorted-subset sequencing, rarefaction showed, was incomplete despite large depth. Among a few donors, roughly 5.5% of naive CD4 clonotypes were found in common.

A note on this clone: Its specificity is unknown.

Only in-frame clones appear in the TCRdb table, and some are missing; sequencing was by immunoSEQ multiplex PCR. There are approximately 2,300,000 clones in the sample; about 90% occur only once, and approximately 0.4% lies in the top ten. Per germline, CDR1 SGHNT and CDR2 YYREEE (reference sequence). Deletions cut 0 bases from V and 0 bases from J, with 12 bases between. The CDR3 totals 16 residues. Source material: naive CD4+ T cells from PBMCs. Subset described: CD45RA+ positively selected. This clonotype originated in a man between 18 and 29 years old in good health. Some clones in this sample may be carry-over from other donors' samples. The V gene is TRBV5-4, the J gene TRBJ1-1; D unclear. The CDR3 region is CASSLGGFGMNTEAFF. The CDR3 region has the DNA TGTGCCAGCAGCTTGGGGGGTTTTGGGATGAACACTGAAGCTTTCTTT.